What follows is one T cell receptor beta chain and its context. No cognate antigen has been identified for it. The record has no base qualities; no much larger clone is one base away. Libraries were prepared through the immunoSEQ multiplex PCR assay. A mixture of 60 forward primers for TCR Vbeta segments and 13 reverse primers for TCR Jbeta segments was used in the multiplex PCR. The CDR3 region of rearranged TCR beta genes was amplified from genomic DNA by a multiplex PCR assay. The Illumina HiSeq System was used to sequence the amplified TCR beta libraries as 87-base-pair reads. As for the original processing: In a later analysis, approximately 74 million unique TCR beta chains were counted across the roughly 610 repertoires, and around 11 million of these chains were shared by at least two donors. Raw reads were error-corrected and collapsed into unique sequences with a nearest-neighbor algorithm that merged closely related sequences to remove PCR and sequencing errors. V, D and J gene segments were assigned by aligning CDR3 sequences to IMGT reference sequences. For a sequence to be retained, a match of at least six nucleotides to both a V gene segment and a J gene segment was required. A rearrangement counted as productive if the CDR3 had no stop codons and remained in frame with V and J, and every other rearrangement counted as non-productive. CDR3 was defined according to IMGT convention as the region running from the second conserved V-encoded cysteine to the conserved J-encoded phenylalanine. Sequences without an unambiguous match to a single V gene segment were excluded from the earlier analysis of 450 to 750 of the donors. An earlier analysis of several hundred of the donors called V segments functional above 56.7% productive rearrangements and segregating when the between-donor standard deviation exceeded 5%. To diagnose cytomegalovirus status from the catalog of TCR beta chain sequences, a statistical classification framework was built. In a later analysis, TCR nucleotide sequences were compared against IMGT/GENE-DB human TR gene sequences so that V and J genes could be assigned. The TCRdist pipeline was used in a later analysis to assign CDR3 sequences and most-parsimonious VDJ recombination scenarios. In a later analysis, each TCR beta chain was defined by its CDR3 amino acid sequence together with its V-gene family, and reads without a unique V-gene family were excluded. A later analysis removed 450 to 600 highly shared, low-generation-probability nucleotide sequences to deal with suspected cross-contamination and a sequencing artifact. In a later analysis, a clonal expansion index for each public chain was calculated from normalized within-repertoire ranks of inferred template counts. In a later analysis, generation probabilities were computed with a VDJ recombination model fitted to out-of-frame rearrangements, and the resulting probabilities were checked against IGoR. Hypergeometric tests were used in a later analysis to score TCR-TCR, TCR-HLA and TCR-CMV co-occurrence, with a repertoire-size bias correction applied to the TCR pairs. To estimate false discovery rates, a later analysis permuted the HLA or CMV assignments 20 times. In a later analysis, co-occurring TCRs were grouped using DBSCAN, with TCRdist sequence similarity added in when clustering inside HLA-allele-positive subsets. Repertoires with fewer than 30,000 or more than 120,000 public chains were left out of co-occurrence clustering, as were a few repertoires with anomalous nucleotide sharing. In TCRdb, the immuneACCESS table is reduced to in-frame sequences with V and J assigned. These tables do not hold every clone; where another copy was compared, an unresolved V gene accounts for under half, and the others remain unexplained. The V and J calls and clone size are taken from that table; D and trimming were inferred from the DNA. The sample includes under 150,000 clones, with 65% to 85% observed a single time. Roughly 5% of the sample is held by the ten biggest clonotypes.

The sample comes from a study of cytomegalovirus exposure and HLA in healthy donors (dated by TCRdb to 2016 to 2017). For the study in its entirety: According to an earlier analysis of around 600 of the donors, roughly 180 million T cells yielded roughly 110 million unique TCR beta sequences and approximately 300 Gb of sequence data. The later analysis used no new phenotypic data to find candidate immune exposures, relying instead on TCR beta sequences and their occurrence across donors. A later genetic analysis used genome-wide SNP genotypes for about 60% of the roughly 670 donors, treating that subset as a discovery cohort. Among several hundred genotyped donors of the cohort, an average of about 240,000 unique TCR beta nucleotide sequences was sequenced per donor, of which 15% to 20% were non-productive. Donor age, sex, ethnicity and CMV serostatus were compiled alongside the repertoire data. An early release that covered some 630 HLA-typed donors contained approximately 300 gigabases of sequencing data and around 80 million unique TCR sequences. The study was designed to test whether signatures of past pathogen exposure could be identified by cataloging public T cell receptors. The study combined high-throughput TCR immunosequencing, statistical association of individual TCRs with disease status, and machine learning to predict cytomegalovirus infection status. A separate validation cohort of some 130 different subjects was used in addition to the 666-subject first cohort. Of the 350 to 450 genotyped donors, less than 85% were placed in the genetic ancestry cluster associated with self-reported Caucasian donors. The number of donors typed differed by locus, with about 629-630 for A, B, C, DRB1 and DQB1, about 500 for DQA1, 600 to 610 for DPA1, and around 450 for DPB1. HLA typing included class I and class II loci at four-digit resolution. The T cell repertoires of 700 or so subjects were profiled by immunosequencing and related to cytomegalovirus serostatus. In a later analysis, previously published TCR beta repertoires from 666 donors were re-analyzed and high-resolution HLA genotyping was added so that TCR occurrence patterns could be studied. Every repertoire in the discovery cohort had been generated on one and the same sequencing platform. Four or five DR-DQ haplotypes were handled as single units for association and clustering, since linkage in the cohort was strong. An earlier analysis of 587 of the donors used high-throughput TCR beta sequencing to judge whether each TCR beta V gene segment behaved as functional or pseudogenic.

The CDR3 holds 14 amino acids from the cysteine to the phenylalanine. The only DNA kept is the CDR3, 42 bases in frame from the first base. A distance of 12 bases separates the germline ends of V and J, which lose 0 bases and 8 bases respectively. From a lookup of the germline V gene, CDR1 and CDR2 are SGHRS and YFSETQ. In total, roughly 670 healthy bone marrow donors made up the cohort. At the time of sampling, every cohort member was nominally healthy, though immune exposures that went unrecorded were likely present. The donor tested CMV seropositive and was one of the 289 seropositive cohort members. A peripheral blood sample was provided by each donor, and peripheral blood mononuclear cells were used for TCR beta sequencing. The Qiagen DNeasy Blood Extraction Kit was used to extract genomic DNA from the blood cell samples. Overall study results and their limits: An earlier analysis of roughly 570 of the donors showed that most TCR beta V segments appeared in productive rearrangements either about 87% or about 30% of the time, which broadly matched IMGT annotations. Only TCR beta chains were sequenced in this cohort, and the absence of alpha or paired-chain data limited detectable features. Because HLA typing was unavailable for some donors at each locus, only the typed subset was used in association tests. In a later analysis, several top co-occurrence clusters were reported to appear linked to parvovirus B19, influenza, CMV and Epstein-Barr virus. A cluster of highly shared sequence variants was judged likely to represent a technical artifact of the sequencing pipeline. A total of 150 to 200 TCR beta chains were listed by the study as associated with cytomegalovirus. For the cohort, immune exposure information was limited to CMV serostatus. A later analysis found that most CMV-associated TCR beta chains appeared HLA-restricted, with HLA associations seemingly driven largely by CMV exposure. Strong co-occurrence of HLA alleles, especially DR and DQ, made assigning TCR associations to individual alleles difficult. Roughly uniform sequencing depth across donors was assumed in presence/absence analyses, although this assumption may not hold. V-gene and J-gene trimming of TCR beta chains was associated with a missense DCLRE1C variant in a later genetic analysis, and the association was replicated in an independent cohort. The authors suggested that the approach could potentially be generalized to other disease states and immunological phenotypes. In vitro tests confirmed that a few of the cytomegalovirus-associated TCR beta chains recognize cytomegalovirus antigens. The earlier analysis of some 560 of the donors excluded some 15 rarely observed V segments, including chromosome 9 orphons, because counts were too low. A later analysis found that TCR association rates varied across HLA loci, with DRB1 alleles showing the most associated TCRs and HLA-C alleles the fewest. At a false discovery rate of 0.05, a later analysis linked approximately 18,000 TCR beta sequences to specific HLA alleles. The classifier was reported to diagnose cytomegalovirus status with high specificity and sensitivity in both the original cohort and the validation cohort. Some IMGT-functional V segments, including TRBV6-2 and TRBV6-3, could not be distinguished by the 87-base-pair reads and were therefore excluded. A further reported finding was that TCR beta sequences accurately predicted the HLA-A and HLA-B alleles for most subjects in the first cohort. A later analysis found that HLA-associated TCR beta chains were more clonally expanded and had lower generation probabilities than equally common non-associated chains. Most TCR sequences were observed very rarely across donors, whereas some public TCRs were present in many individuals. In a later genetic analysis, fewer N-insertions in productive TCRs were reported among donors in an Asian-associated ancestry cluster than the roughly 710-donor mean. Linkage disequilibrium might explain the correlated functional status among segregating V segments, but an unknown experimental factor could not be ruled out.

Here the chain combines TRBV5-1 and TRBJ2-4, and TRBD2 may be the D gene, going by 6 matching bases. The clonotype originates from a woman in her twenties or thirties in good health and CMV-seropositive. Sequencing input: PBMCs. The sequenced DNA is TGCGCCAGCAGCTTGGGGGGCGGAGGGGACATTCAGTACTTC. Translated, it reads CASSLGGGGDIQYF.